This TCR beta chain appears in the sequencing data of a study of blood T cell repertoires in COVID-19. Looking at the study overall: Whether acute or convalescent, the COVID-19 samples came from the United States, Italy and Spain. T cells, B-cell-depleted T cells, or PBMCs supplied cDNA or gDNA.

The ends lost 1 base at V and 4 bases at J; junction bases unmatched: 4. Germline V lookup: CDR1 MNHNS, CDR2 SASEGT. The CDR3 loop spans 15 amino acids. Profiled with immunoSEQ multiplex PCR; TCRdb holds only in-frame clones, not every one. The repertoire consists of 55,000 to 75,000 clones, with about 92% occurring once and the leading ten covering around 1.3%. The receptor was derived from a man in his sixties with acute or convalescent COVID-19. The chain joins TRBV6-1 to TRBJ1-2; 9 bases match TRBD1. Sequences were obtained from peripheral blood. DNA for the CDR3: TGTGCCAGCAGTGAAGAACAGGGGGCTTTCTATGGCTACACCTTC. Translated: CASSEEQGAFYGYTF.